This T cell receptor beta chain derives from a study of shared T cell receptors in the human thymus. Only in-frame clones appear in the TCRdb table, and some are missing; sequencing was by immunoSEQ multiplex PCR. In the table there are about 380,000 clones, just under 95% of which are singletons. The germline V gene encodes CDR1 LNHNV and CDR2 YYDKDF (reference sequence). This CDR3 is 15 amino acids long. J lost 11 bases, V lost 0 bases, and 6 bases had no gene match. V gene TRBV15 combines with J gene TRBJ2-6; 8 bases line up with TRBD2. Sequencing was performed on thymocytes. The sequence came from a human donor. The CDR3 DNA reads TGTGCCACCAGCAGAGATCGGACTAGCATTGACGTCCTGACTTTC. As protein: CATSRDRTSIDVLTF.